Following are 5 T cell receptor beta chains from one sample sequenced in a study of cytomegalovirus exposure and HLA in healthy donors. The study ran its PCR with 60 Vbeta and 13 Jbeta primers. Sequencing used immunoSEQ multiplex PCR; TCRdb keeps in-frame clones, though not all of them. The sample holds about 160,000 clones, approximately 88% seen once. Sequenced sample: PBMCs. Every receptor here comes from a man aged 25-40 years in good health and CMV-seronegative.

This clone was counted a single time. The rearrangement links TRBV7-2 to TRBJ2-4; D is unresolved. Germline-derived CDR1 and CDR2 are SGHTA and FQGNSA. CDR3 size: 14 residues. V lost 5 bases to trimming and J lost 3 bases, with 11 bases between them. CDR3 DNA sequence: TGTGCCAGCAGCCCCCTCCTAAACAAAAACATTCAGTACTTC. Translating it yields CASSPLLNKNIQYF.

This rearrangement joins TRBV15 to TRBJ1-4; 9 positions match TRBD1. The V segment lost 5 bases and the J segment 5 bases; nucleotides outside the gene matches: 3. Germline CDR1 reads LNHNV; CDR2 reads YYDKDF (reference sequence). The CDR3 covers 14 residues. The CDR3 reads CATSLGQGNEKLFF. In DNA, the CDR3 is TGTGCCACCAGCCTCGGACAGGGGAATGAAAAACTGTTTTTT.

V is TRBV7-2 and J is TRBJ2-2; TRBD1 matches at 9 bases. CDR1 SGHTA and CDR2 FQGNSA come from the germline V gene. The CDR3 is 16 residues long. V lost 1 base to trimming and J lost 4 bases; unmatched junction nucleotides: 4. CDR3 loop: CASSLGGQGFTGELFF. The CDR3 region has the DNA TGTGCCAGCAGCTTAGGTGGACAGGGGTTCACCGGGGAGCTGTTTTTT.

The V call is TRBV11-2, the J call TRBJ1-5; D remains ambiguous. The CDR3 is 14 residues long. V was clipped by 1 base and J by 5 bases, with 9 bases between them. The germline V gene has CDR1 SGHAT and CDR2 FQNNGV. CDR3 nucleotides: TGTGCCAGCAGCTTAGGATTCGGGGATCAGCCCCAGCATTTT. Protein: CASSLGFGDQPQHF.

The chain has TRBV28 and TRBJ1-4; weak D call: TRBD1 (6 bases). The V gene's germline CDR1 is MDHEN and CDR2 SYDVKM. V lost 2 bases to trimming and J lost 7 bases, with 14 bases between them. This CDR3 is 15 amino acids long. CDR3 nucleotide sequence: TGTGCCAGCAGTTTAGCTACAGGGTTGACTGAAAAACTGTTTTTT. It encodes CASSLATGLTEKLFF. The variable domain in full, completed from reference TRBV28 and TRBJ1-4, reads DVKVTQSSRYLVKRTGEKVFLECVQDMDHENMFWYRQDPGLGLRLIYFSYDVKMKEKGDIPEGYSVSREKKERFSLILESASTNQTSMYLCASSLATGLTEKLFFGSGTQLSVL.